This T cell receptor (beta chain) was observed in a study of blood T cells in healthy people across ages (dated by TCRdb to the mid-2010s). In terms of the full investigation: In model experiments, template switching captured roughly one uniquely barcoded TCR beta cDNA molecule for every two T cells. To track age-related changes in TCR beta repertoire diversity, the study relied on deep sequencing normalized with unique cDNA molecular identifiers. Four age groups were formed from the donors: young (average approximately 15 years), middle-aged (around 39), aged (roughly 56) and long-lived (about 80). To avoid experimental bias, donors of different ages were distributed randomly across sequencing lanes. Using the same blood draw, the study looked at two additional independent replicas of 1 million unique cDNA reads for two donors, one aged 18 to 30 and the other aged 80 or older. What the authors observed across the whole study: There was a strong correlation between observed TCR beta diversity and the percentage of naive T cells measured by flow cytometry. Compared with the aged group, more naive CD4+ T cells, fewer expanded clones and increased TCR diversity were shown by the long-lived group, suggesting age selection. Total diversity estimates from one million sequenced T cells were considered lower bounds and underestimates. Observed TCR beta diversity per million T cells fell roughly linearly with age, and a significant reduction was already apparent by age around 39. Donor CMV infection status was unknown, potentially confounding age-related changes in expanded clonotypes. Conclusive comparison of naive and antigen-experienced compartments was prevented by the profiling of bulk unsorted PBMCs.

According to the germline V gene, CDR1 reads SGHRS and CDR2 reads YFSETQ. V and J are trimmed by 0 bases and 3 bases, and the gene matches miss 6 bases of the junction. The CDR3 measures 16 amino acids from cysteine to phenylalanine. Only the CDR3 part of the read is kept: 48 bases, read in frame from the first base. The donors were 40 or so Caucasian individuals from Russia, aged roughly 6 to 100 years, who were systemically healthy. Approximately 11 milliliters of peripheral blood were drawn from each donor into EDTA-treated Vacutainer tubes. PBMCs were isolated by Ficoll-Paque density-gradient centrifugation, with at least 6.5 million obtained per sample. Trizol reagent was used to extract total RNA from PBMCs, with at least 5 micrograms per sample. For every donor, flow cytometry on a PBMC aliquot measured the percentage of naive CD45RAhigh/CD27high T cells. Library creation used 5' RACE. TCRdb names Illumina HiSeq 2500 as the instrument used. The second PCR ran for about 7 to 11 cycles and used a J-beta primer mix along with a sample-barcoded 5' primer. A template-switch 5' adaptor carrying 12 random nucleotides introduced a unique molecular identifier onto each TCR beta cDNA molecule. At least 2.5 million CDR3-containing paired-end reads were obtained from each sample. All of the RNA was converted into first-strand cDNA using the Mint cDNA synthesis kit, with a TRBC-specific oligonucleotide serving as the primer. After uracil-DNA glycosylase treatment, a first 18-cycle PCR used universal primers M1SS and BC2_uni_R on all cDNA. Per the authors' processing: For normalization, 1 million high-quality reads were randomly selected from each sample, with every read carrying a distinct molecular identifier. Reads with shared molecular identifiers were discarded instead of being binned into consensus sequences. MiTCR, run with a Q25 quality threshold and the strictest error-elimination algorithm, handled CDR3 identification, clonotype clustering and error correction. A nonparametric unseen species model with Euler transformation was used to estimate lower-bound total TCR beta diversity. TCRdb reprocessed the public reads (quality trimming at Q25 with fastp, clone calling with MiXCR) and kept in-frame beta chains. For every CDR3 protein sequence, its rows merge into one entry that carries the most common genes and DNA. TCRdb, not the authors, supplied the V and J calls. Here the sample has some 1.7 million distinct CDR3 sequences; roughly 27% occur a single time. The ten top clones hold about 7.7% of the sample.

This clonotype has a handful of counts. What antigen it recognizes has not been identified. There are no base qualities to consult, and no much larger clone falls within one base. The chain is encoded by TRBV5-1 joined to TRBJ2-1; 7 middle bases align to TRBD1. The sample taken for sequencing was blood. The sequence was obtained from a woman aged 25 to 39 in good health. The DNA reads TGCGCCAGCAGCTTGGCGACAGGGCCGTACTACAATGAGCAGTTCTTC. This is translated as CASSLATGPYYNEQFF.